This record looks at one TCR beta chain sequence and its context. CDR3 size: 14 residues. Trimming stripped 4 bases from V and 5 bases from J, with 14 bases between. CDR1 MGHRA and CDR2 YSYEKL come from the germline V gene. The assay was immunoSEQ multiplex PCR, and TCRdb's table has in-frame clones only and misses some. This table holds fewer than 80,000 clones, less than 98% found once. The sample is drawn from a study of Tregs in tolerant kidney transplant recipients. The gene calls are TRBV4-1 and TRBJ1-1; D possibly corresponds to TRBD1 (6 bases). The clonotype originates from a human donor who received a combined kidney and bone marrow transplant. The starting material was Tregs from blood, obtained before the transplant. CDR3 protein: CASSLYRVKTEAFF. The CDR3 bases are TGCGCCAGCAGCCTGTACAGGGTTAAAACTGAAGCTTTCTTT.